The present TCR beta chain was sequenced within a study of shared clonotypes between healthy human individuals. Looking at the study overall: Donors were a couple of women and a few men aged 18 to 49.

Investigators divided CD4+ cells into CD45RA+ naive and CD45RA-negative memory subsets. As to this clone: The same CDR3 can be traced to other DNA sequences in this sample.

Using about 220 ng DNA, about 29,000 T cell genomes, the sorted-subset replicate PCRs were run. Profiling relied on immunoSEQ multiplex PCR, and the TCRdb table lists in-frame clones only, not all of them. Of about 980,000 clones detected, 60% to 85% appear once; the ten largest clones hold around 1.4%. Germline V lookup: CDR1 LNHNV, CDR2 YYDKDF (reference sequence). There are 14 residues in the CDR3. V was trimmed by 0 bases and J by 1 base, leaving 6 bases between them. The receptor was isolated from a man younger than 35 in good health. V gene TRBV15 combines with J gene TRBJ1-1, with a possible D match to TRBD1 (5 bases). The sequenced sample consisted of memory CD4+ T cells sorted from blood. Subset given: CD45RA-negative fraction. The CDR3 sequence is CATSREGGNTEAFF. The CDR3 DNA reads TGTGCCACCAGCAGAGAGGGGGGGAACACTGAAGCTTTCTTT.